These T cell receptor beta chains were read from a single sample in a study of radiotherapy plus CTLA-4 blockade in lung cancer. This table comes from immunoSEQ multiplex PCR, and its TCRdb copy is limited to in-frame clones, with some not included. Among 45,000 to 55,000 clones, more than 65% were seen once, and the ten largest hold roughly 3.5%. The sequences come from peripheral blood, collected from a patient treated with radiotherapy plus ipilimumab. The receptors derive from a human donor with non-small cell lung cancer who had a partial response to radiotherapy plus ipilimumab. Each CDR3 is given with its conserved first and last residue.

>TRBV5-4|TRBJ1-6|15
CASSGSGTGVSPLHF
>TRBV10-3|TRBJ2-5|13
CAIKALTEETQYF
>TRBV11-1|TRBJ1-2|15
CASSLTDRGISGYTF
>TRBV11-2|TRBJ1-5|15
CASSLDIGSNQPQHF
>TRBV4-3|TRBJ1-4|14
CASSPGGKNEKLFF
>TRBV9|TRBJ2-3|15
CASSATSQRTDTQYF
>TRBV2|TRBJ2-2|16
CASSLLAGGNTGELFF
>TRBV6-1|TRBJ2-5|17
CASSEVFAGARQETQYF
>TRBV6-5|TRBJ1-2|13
CASSKTGGRGYTF
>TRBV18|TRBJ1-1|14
CASSPLEGVTEAFF
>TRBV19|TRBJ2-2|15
CASSILAGGPGELFF
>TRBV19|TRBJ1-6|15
CASSIVLDSNSPLHF
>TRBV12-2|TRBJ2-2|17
CASRSPGQGARTGELFF
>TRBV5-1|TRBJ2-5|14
CASSMDRVVETQYF
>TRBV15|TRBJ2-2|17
CATSRDVASVFTGELFF
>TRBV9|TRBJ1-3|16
CASSVAVGRYGDTIYF
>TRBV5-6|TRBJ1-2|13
CASSLDGNYGYTF
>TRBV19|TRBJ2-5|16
CASSITTGMVQETQYF
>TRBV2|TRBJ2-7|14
CASSEVYGQYEQYF
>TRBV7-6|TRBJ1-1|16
CASSSSPGQSNTEAFF
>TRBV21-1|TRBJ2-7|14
CASSKLAGAWEQYF
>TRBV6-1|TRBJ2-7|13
CAISAGLPYEQYF
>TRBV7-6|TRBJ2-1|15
CASSLVGGGANEQFF